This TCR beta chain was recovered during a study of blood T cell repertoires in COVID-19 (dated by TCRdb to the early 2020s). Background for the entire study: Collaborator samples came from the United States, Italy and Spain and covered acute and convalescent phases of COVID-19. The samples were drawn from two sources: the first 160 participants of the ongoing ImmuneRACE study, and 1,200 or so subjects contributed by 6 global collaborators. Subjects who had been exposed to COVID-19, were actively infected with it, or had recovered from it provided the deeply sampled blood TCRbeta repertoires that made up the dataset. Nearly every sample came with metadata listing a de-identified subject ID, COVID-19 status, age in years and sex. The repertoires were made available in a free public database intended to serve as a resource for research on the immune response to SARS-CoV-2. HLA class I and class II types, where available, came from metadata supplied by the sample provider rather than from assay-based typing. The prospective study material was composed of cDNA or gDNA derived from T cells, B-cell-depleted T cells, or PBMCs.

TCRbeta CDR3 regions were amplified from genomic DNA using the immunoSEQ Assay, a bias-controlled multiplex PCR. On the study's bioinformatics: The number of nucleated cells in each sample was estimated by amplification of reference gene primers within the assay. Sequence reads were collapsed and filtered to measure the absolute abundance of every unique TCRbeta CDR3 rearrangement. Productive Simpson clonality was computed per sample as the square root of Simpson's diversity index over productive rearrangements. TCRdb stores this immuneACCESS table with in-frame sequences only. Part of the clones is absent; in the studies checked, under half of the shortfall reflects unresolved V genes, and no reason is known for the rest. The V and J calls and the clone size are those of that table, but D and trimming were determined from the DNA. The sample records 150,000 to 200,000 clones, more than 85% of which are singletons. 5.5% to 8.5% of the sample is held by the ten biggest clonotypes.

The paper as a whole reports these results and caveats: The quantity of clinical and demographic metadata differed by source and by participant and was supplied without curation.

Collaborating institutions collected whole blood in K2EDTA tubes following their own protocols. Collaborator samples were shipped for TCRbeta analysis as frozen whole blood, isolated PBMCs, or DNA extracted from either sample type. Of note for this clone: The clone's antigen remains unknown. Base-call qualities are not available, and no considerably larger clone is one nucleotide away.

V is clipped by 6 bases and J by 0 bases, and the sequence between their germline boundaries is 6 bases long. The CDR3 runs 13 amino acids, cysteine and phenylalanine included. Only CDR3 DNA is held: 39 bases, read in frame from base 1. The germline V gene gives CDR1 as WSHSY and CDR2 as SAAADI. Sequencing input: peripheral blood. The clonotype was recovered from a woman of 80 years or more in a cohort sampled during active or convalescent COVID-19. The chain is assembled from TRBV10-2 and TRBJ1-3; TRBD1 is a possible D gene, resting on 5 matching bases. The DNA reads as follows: TGCGCCAGCAGACAGGTCTCTGGAAACACCATATATTTT. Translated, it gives CASRQVSGNTIYF.